The next 14 T cell receptor beta chains were all read from a single sample in a study of T cells in Graves' hyperthyroidism and ophthalmopathy. RNA transcripts provided the source from which TCR beta CDR3 regions were amplified. The HTBI primer set was used in a first-round RT-PCR of the TCR CDR3. MiXCR, applied by TCRdb to the multiplex PCR reads, yields one record per CDR3 protein. This sample yields about 540,000 distinct CDR3 sequences, of which about half are seen a single time; just under 8.5% belongs to the top ten. Input material: peripheral blood or thyroid tissue (not recorded which). All receptors come from a woman aged 18-29 years with Graves' hyperthyroidism.

This clonotype has at least ten counts. The rearrangement links TRBV2 to TRBJ2-5; a possible D gene is TRBD1 (6 bases). V dropped 3 bases and J dropped 2 bases, with 13 bases sitting between them. The CDR3 length is 15 residues. CDR1 is SNHLY and CDR2 is FYNNEI in the germline V gene. The CDR3 DNA reads as TGTGCCAGCAGTGATTCGGGACACCGACAAGAGACCCAGTACTTC. This translates into CASSDSGHRQETQYF.

Here the CDR3 DNA reads TGTGCCAGCAGCTTAGTCACTAGCGGGACACCCCTCCACTTT. Amino acid sequence: CASSLVTSGTPLHF. V is TRBV7-9 and J is TRBJ1-6; D uncertain. The CDR3 contains 14 residues. Trimming removed 1 base from V and 11 bases from J, with 12 bases in between. Germline V lookup: CDR1 SEHNR, CDR2 FQNEAQ (reference sequence).

The chain has TRBV7-9 and TRBJ2-7, with 8 bases aligning to TRBD2. This CDR3 has 15 amino acids. The germline V gene has CDR1 SEHNR and CDR2 FQNEAQ (reference sequence). The V and J ends lost 5 bases and 2 bases, in that order; junction bases with no gene match: 8. The CDR3 is CASSQHGGETYEQYF. The CDR3 DNA reads as TGTGCCAGCAGCCAACACGGGGGGGAAACCTACGAGCAGTACTTC.

This chain connects TRBV7-4 to TRBJ1-2; D is uncertain. The CDR3 loop spans 11 amino acids. Germline assignment: CDR1 SGHVT and CDR2 SQSDAQ. Trimming cost V 6 bases and J 9 bases, with 11 bases left between them. CDR3 sequence (DNA): TGTGCCAGCAGTGCCCGGGAAAGCTACACCTTC. Translated, it gives CASSARESYTF.

This clonotype has only one observation. The chain joins TRBV7-9 to TRBJ1-5; D not resolved. Between the trimmed V and J ends, which lost 4 bases and 15 bases, there was a span of 19 bases. There are 13 residues in the CDR3. The V gene's germline CDR1 is SEHNR and CDR2 FQNEAQ (reference sequence). The chain's CDR3 is CASSSRTEVSLHF. The CDR3 nucleotides are TGTGCCAGCAGCTCTCGGACCGAGGTCTCCCTGCATTTT.

The chain has TRBV12-3 or TRBV12-4 and TRBJ1-6; D uncertain. CDR3 length: 16 amino acids. Trimming cost V 2 bases and J 6 bases, with 14 bases left between them. CDR3 loop: CASSLRVGLVNSPLHF. CDR3 bases: TGTGCCAGCAGTTTAAGGGTTGGACTAGTTAATTCACCCCTCCACTTT.

This clonotype showed up just a few times. The rearrangement joins TRBV7-9 to TRBJ2-7, with D possibly being TRBD1 (5 bases). The germline V gene has CDR1 SEHNR and CDR2 FQNEAQ (reference sequence). The CDR3 is 16 residues long. Trimming took 5 bases from V and 6 from J, leaving 23 bases between them. Here the CDR3 reads CASSARVEERSAEQYF. In DNA form, the CDR3 reads TGTGCCAGCAGCGCCAGGGTAGAGGAAAGGTCTGCCGAGCAGTACTTC. The whole variable domain, remainder taken from reference TRBV7-9 and TRBJ2-7, is DTGVSQNPRHKITKRGQNVTFRCDPISEHNRLYWYRQTLGQGPEFLTYFQNEAQLEKSRLLSDRFSAERPKGSFSTLEIQRTEQGDSAMYLCASSARVEERSAEQYFGPGTRLTVT.

The J gene is TRBJ1-2, the V gene TRBV20-1; D is possibly TRBD1 (5 bases). V was trimmed by 0 bases and J by 1 base, leaving 21 bases between them. Germline V gene lookup returns CDR1 DFQATT and CDR2 SNEGSKA (reference sequence). The CDR3 has 18 residues. The CDR3 protein is CSARDQRAQGINNYGYTF. As DNA, the CDR3 is TGCAGTGCTAGAGATCAAAGGGCGCAGGGTATAAATAACTATGGCTACACCTTC.

This chain connects TRBV7-2 to TRBJ1-5; TRBD1 aligns across 12 bases. CDR1 and CDR2 (germline): SGHTA, FQGNSA. The CDR3 has 15 amino acids. After removal of 3 bases from V and 5 bases from J, the junction contained 2 bases not matched to a gene. CDR3 nucleotides: TGTGCCAGCAGCTTGGGACAGGGGGCCCATCAGCCCCAGCATTTT. The encoded protein is CASSLGQGAHQPQHF.

V and J are TRBV2 and TRBJ2-5; TRBD1 matches 7 bases. V trimming: 6 bases; J trimming: 11 bases; junction bases outside the gene matches: 12. The germline CDR1 and CDR2 sequences are SNHLY and FYNNEI. This CDR3 has 13 amino acids. The CDR3 spells CASSPTGKSNQYF. CDR3 in DNA: TGTGCCAGCAGCCCGACAGGGAAAAGCAATCAGTACTTC.

This chain connects TRBV24-1 to TRBJ2-5; 8 nucleotides match TRBD2. From germline, CDR1 is KGHDR and CDR2 SFDVKD. V was clipped by 4 bases and J by 7 bases; unmatched bases: 7. This CDR3 is built from 14 residues. In DNA, the CDR3 is TGTGCCACCAGTGACGCCACTAGCGGCCGGACCCAGTACTTC. Translated, it gives CATSDATSGRTQYF.

The chain carries TRBV5-8 and TRBJ2-7; D ambiguous. Germline CDR1 is SGHTS and CDR2 is YDEGEE. This CDR3 region has 14 residues. V gave up 1 base and J gave up 1 base, with 9 bases separating them. This CDR3 reads CASSLLSVSYEQYF. For the CDR3, the DNA is TGTGCCAGCAGCTTGCTGAGTGTGTCCTACGAGCAGTACTTC. The full variable domain, rest sourced from reference TRBV5-8 and TRBJ2-7, is EAGVTQSPTHLIKTRGQQATLRCSPISGHTSVYWYQQALGLGLQFLLWYDEGEERNRGNFPPRFSGRQFPNYSSELNVNALELEDSALYLCASSLLSVSYEQYFGPGTRLTVT.

Of note for this clonotype: One base away lies a much larger clone, so this may be a sequencing read error. V is TRBV25-1 and J is TRBJ2-7, with 7 bases fitting TRBD1. CDR1 MGHDK and CDR2 SYGVNS come from the germline V gene. Trimming removed 6 bases from V and 6 bases from J; junction bases left unmatched: 5. CDR3 size: 12 residues. CDR3 bases: TGTGCCAGCAGCCGGGACAGCGGCGAGCAGTACTTC. Translated, it gives CASSRDSGEQYF.

This clonotype was detected a few times. The rearrangement uses TRBV7-2 and TRBJ2-5, with D perhaps TRBD1 or TRBD2 (5 bases each). Trimming took off 5 bases at V and 6 bases at J, with 16 bases between the two ends. Germline CDR1 and CDR2: SGHTA and FQGNSA. This CDR3 contains 14 residues. CDR3 DNA sequence: TGTGCCAGCAGCATTAATTTTGGGGGAAAGACCCAGTACTTC. Protein product: CASSINFGGKTQYF. Complete variable domain (other parts from reference TRBV7-2 and TRBJ2-5): GAGVSQSPSNKVTEKGKDVELRCDPISGHTALYWYRQSLGQGLEFLIYFQGNSAPDKSGLPSDRFSAERTGGSVSTLTIQRTQQEDSAVYLCASSINFGGKTQYFGPGTRLLVL.